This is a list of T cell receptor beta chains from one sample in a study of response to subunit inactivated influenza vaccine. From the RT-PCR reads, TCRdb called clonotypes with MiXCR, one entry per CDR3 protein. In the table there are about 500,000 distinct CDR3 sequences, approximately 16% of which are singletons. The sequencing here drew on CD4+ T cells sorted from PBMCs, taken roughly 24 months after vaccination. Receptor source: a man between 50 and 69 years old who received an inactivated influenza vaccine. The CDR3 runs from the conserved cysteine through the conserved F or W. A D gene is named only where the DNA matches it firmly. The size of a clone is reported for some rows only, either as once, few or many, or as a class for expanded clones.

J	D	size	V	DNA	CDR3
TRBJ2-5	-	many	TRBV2	TGTGCCAGCAGTGAAACGGAGACCCAGTACTTC	CASSETETQYF
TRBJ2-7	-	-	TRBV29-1	TGCAGCGTTGTTCGGGATACCTACGAGCAGTACTTC	CSVVRDTYEQYF
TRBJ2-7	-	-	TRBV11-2	TGTGCCAGCAGCTTAGGGCCGGGATCGAGCTACGAGCAGTACTTC	CASSLGPGSSYEQYF
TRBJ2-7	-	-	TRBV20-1	TGCAGTGCTAGAGATCGTGGGTTCTCCTACGAGCAGTACTTC	CSARDRGFSYEQYF
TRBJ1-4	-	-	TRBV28	TGTGCCAGCAGTTTTCCCGGGACTCGCGTTGAAAAACTGTTTTTT	CASSFPGTRVEKLFF
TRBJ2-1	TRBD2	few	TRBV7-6	TGTGCCAGCAGCCAGCAGGCGGGTAGCGGGACCTACAATGAGCAGTTCTTC	CASSQQAGSGTYNEQFF
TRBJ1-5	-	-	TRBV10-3	TGTGCCATCAGTGAGGGGAGGAGAAATCAGCCCCAGCATTTT	CAISEGRRNQPQHF
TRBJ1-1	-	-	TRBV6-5	TGTGCCACCAACACGAGAGGTGAAGCTTTCTTT	CATNTRGEAFF
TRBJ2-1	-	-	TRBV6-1	TGTGCCAGCAGAAACAGGGTGAATGAGCAGTTCTTC	CASRNRVNEQFF
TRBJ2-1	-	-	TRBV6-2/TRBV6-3	TGTGCCAGCAGGGACACGCTCAATGAGCAGTTCTTC	CASRDTLNEQFF
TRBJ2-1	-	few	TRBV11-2	TGTGCCAGCAGCCTCGCACAGAGTCCGTTCTTC	CASSLAQSPFF
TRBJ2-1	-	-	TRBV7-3	TGTGCCAGCAGCTTAATCGGTTCTGACAATGAGCAGTTCTTC	CASSLIGSDNEQFF
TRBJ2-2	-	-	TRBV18	TGTGCCAGCCGCCCTACGCAACGGGAGATGAACACCGGGGAGCTGTTTTTT	CASRPTQREMNTGELFF
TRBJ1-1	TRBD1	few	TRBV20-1	TGCAGTGCTACCCAGGGGGCGAGTTACACTGAAGCTTTCTTT	CSATQGASYTEAFF
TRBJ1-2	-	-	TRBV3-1	TGTGCCAGCAGCCAAGTCTCAGGGCGGGGTGGCTACACCTTC	CASSQVSGRGGYTF
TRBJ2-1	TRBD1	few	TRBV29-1	TGCAGCGCGTCTTTGTTGGGGACAGGGGGGGGATACAATGAGCAGTTCTTC	CSASLLGTGGGYNEQFF
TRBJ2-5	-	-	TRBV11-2	TGTGCCAGCAGCTTGCTGGCGGGGCGAGAGACCCAGTACTTC	CASSLLAGRETQYF
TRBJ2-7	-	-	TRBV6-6	TGTGCCACCACCTCGCGGGGCGAGCAGTACTTC	CATTSRGEQYF
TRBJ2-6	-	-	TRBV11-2	TGTGCCAGCAGCTTAGTCTACAGGGTGATGGGGGCCAACGTCCTGACTTTC	CASSLVYRVMGANVLTF
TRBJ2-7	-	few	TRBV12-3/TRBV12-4	TGTGCCAGCAGTTTTGGCCAACCGACAGACTCCTACGAGCAGTACTTC	CASSFGQPTDSYEQYF
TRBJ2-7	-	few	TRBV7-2	TGTGCCAGCAGCTGGACCAACGGCGGTACGGTGCAGTACTTC	CASSWTNGGTVQYF
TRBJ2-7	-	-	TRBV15	TGTGCCACCAGCAGGGGACGGGCCCTTAGGTCCTACGAGCAGTACTTC	CATSRGRALRSYEQYF
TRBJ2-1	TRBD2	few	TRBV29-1	TGCAGCGTTGTCGTCCTTGGCGGGAGTCCCCACAATGAGCAGTTCTTC	CSVVVLGGSPHNEQFF
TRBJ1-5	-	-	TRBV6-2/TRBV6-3	TGTGCCACCGTTGCGGCCCCTGGGCGGCCCCAGCATTTT	CATVAAPGRPQHF
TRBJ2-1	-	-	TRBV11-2	TGTGCCAGCAGCCCTCAGACTAGTAGGTATGAGCAGTTCTTC	CASSPQTSRYEQFF
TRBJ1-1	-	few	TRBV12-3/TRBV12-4	TGTGCCAGCAGCCCGATTACGGGCACTGAAGCTTTCTTT	CASSPITGTEAFF
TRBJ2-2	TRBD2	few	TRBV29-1	TGCAGCGTTTATAGCGGGAGGACCGGTGCGAGCACCGGGGAGCTGTTTTTT	CSVYSGRTGASTGELFF
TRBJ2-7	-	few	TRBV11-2	TGTGCCAGCAGCTTCAACAGGGCCGACGAGCAGTACTTC	CASSFNRADEQYF
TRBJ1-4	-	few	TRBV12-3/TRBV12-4	TGTGCCAGCAGGGAGGGGGGGTCCGAAAAACTGTTTTTT	CASREGGSEKLFF
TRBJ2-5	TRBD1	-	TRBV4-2	TGTGCCAGCAGCCATGGGGACAGGGCAGTTTCAGAGACCCAGTACTTC	CASSHGDRAVSETQYF
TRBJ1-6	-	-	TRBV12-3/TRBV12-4	TGTGCCAGCAGGGGACGCCGGGCCCAGAATAATTCACCCCTCCACTTT	CASRGRRAQNNSPLHF
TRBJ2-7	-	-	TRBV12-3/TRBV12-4	TGTGCCAGCAGAAAGACGGGCACCTCCTACGAGCAGTACTTC	CASRKTGTSYEQYF
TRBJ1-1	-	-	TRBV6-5	TGTGCCAGCAGTTACTCGGGGGGGACTGAAGCTTTCTTT	CASSYSGGTEAFF
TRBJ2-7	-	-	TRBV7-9	TGTGCCAGCAGCTTAGCAACTGGGTCCTACGAGCAGTACTTC	CASSLATGSYEQYF
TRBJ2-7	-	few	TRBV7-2	TGTGCCAGCAGCTTAGAACTCCGCTCCTACGAGCAGTACTTC	CASSLELRSYEQYF
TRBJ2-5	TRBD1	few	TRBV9	TGTGCCAGCAGCTTGGGACAGCTAACCACGTACCAAGAGACCCAGTACTTC	CASSLGQLTTYQETQYF
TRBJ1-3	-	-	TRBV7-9	TGTGCCAGCAGCTTAAGCCTGGGTACTGGAAACACCATATATTTT	CASSLSLGTGNTIYF
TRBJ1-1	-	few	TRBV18	TGTGCCAGCTCACCGGACTCGGGACTGCGGAACACTGAAGCTTTCTTT	CASSPDSGLRNTEAFF
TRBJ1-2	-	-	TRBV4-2	TGTGCCAGCAGCCAAGAGTCCGGGAGGACCACCACCCACTACACCTTC	CASSQESGRTTTHYTF
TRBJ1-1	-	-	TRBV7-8	TGTGCCAGCAGCTTAGTGGTCAGCTACATGAACACTGAAGCTTTCTTT	CASSLVVSYMNTEAFF
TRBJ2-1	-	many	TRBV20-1	TGCAGTGCAGTGGGGGGCACTTGGAGTATCGATGAGCAGTTCTTC	CSAVGGTWSIDEQFF
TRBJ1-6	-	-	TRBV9	TGTGCCAGCAGCCCCGGGGATCGCGATTCACCCCTCCACTTT	CASSPGDRDSPLHF
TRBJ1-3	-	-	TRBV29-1	TGCAGCGTAGAGGGAGTTGGAAACACCATATATTTT	CSVEGVGNTIYF
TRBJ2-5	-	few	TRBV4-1	TGCGCCAGCAGCCAAGATTTTTTACGGGGGACCCCGAACCAAGAGACCCAGTACTTC	CASSQDFLRGTPNQETQYF
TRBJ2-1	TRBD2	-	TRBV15	TGTGCCACCAGCAGATTTCGAGGACTAGCGGATTCGGGTGAGCAGTTCTTC	CATSRFRGLADSGEQFF
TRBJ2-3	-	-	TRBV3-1	TGTGCCAGCCGTATCTCAACCACGGATACGCAGTATTTT	CASRISTTDTQYF
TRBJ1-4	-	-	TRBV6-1	TGTGCCAGCAGGATCGGAAGGAGGGAAAAACTGTTTTTT	CASRIGRREKLFF
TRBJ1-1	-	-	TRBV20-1	TGCAGTGCTAGCCCCCGGGGGCGGTCGACTGAAGCTTTCTTT	CSASPRGRSTEAFF
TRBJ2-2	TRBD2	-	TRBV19	TGTGCCAGTAGTCCCCGACTAGCGGGAGGGCCCGGGGAGCTGTTTTTT	CASSPRLAGGPGELFF
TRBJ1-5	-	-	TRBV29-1	TGCAGCGTTGCGAAGGGGGGGGTGCGGGGCGGCAATCAGCCCCAGCATTTT	CSVAKGGVRGGNQPQHF
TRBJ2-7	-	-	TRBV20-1	TGCAGTGCTAGAGCCCCCTACGGGACAACCTACGAGCAGTACTTC	CSARAPYGTTYEQYF
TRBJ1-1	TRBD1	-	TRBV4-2	TGTGCCAGCAGCCAGGACAGGATGAACACTGAAGCTTTCTTT	CASSQDRMNTEAFF
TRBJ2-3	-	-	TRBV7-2	TGTGCCAGCAGCTTAGTCGGGGTCCGCCTCGCAGATACGCAGTATTTT	CASSLVGVRLADTQYF
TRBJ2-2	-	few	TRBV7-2	TGTGCCAGCAGCTTAAGTTGGGGGACTGGGGAGCTGTTTTTT	CASSLSWGTGELFF
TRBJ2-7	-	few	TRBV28	TGTGCCAGCAGTTTAGGCCGGGTTTGGGGCGAGCAGTACTTC	CASSLGRVWGEQYF
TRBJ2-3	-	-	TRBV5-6	TGTGCCAGCAGCCGCAGGGTGGTGGGGATCACAGATACGCAGTATTTT	CASSRRVVGITDTQYF
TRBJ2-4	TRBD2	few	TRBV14	TGTGCCAGCAGCCAAGGGGGACTAGCGTCGGCCAAAAACATTCAGTACTTC	CASSQGGLASAKNIQYF
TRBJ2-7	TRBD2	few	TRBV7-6	TGTGCCAGCAGCCCAACTCCCAAGCGGGGGCTTTACGAGCAGTACTTC	CASSPTPKRGLYEQYF
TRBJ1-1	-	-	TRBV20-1	TGCAGTGCTAAACAGGGTAACGCCGAAGCTTTCTTT	CSAKQGNAEAFF